The 31 T cell receptor beta chains presented below share a single source sample, sequenced in a study of T cells in women clearing cervical HPV infection. Clones were sequenced by immunoSEQ multiplex PCR, and TCRdb holds only the in-frame ones, with some missing. This repertoire includes more than 11,000 clones. Sequencing was performed on blood buffy coat. Receptors originate from a woman aged 18-70 years with a cervical HPV16 infection that either progressed to CIN3+ or cleared (not recorded which).

A word on this clone: Sequencing ends 3 residues short of the CDR3 end; the germline J gene provides the rest. This rearrangement joins TRBV11-3 to TRBJ2-7; maybe TRBD1 (5 bases). CDR1 is SGHNT and CDR2 is YENEEA in the germline V gene. Trimming shortened V by 2 bases and J by 6 bases, and 14 bases separated the two germline ends. The CDR3 extends over 14 amino acids. Incomplete CDR3 DNA: TGTGCCAGCAGCTTACTCAGGGATGTCGGCGAG. It encodes CASSLLRDVGE. The whole CDR3 sequence is CASSLLRDVGEQYF.

With regard to this clone: Read sequence stops 3 residues before the CDR3 end, and the germline J gene provides the missing end. The chain has TRBV6-1 and TRBJ2-5; TRBD1 matches at 11 bases. The germline CDR1 and CDR2 sequences are MNHNS and SASEGT. The ends lost 4 bases at V and 5 bases at J; junction bases unmatched: 3. The length of the CDR3 is 14 residues. CDR3 sequence: CASSGTGGRETQYF. The CDR3 bases that were read are TGTGCCAGCAGTGGGACAGGGGGCAGGGAGACC.

With regard to this clone: The read comes to an end 3 residues before the CDR3 does, leaving the germline J gene to fill in the end. The chain has TRBV6-2 or TRBV6-3 and TRBJ2-2; a possible D gene is TRBD1 (5 bases). The CDR3 has 15 amino acids. CDR1 MNHEY and CDR2 SVGEGT come from the germline V gene. The part of the CDR3 DNA that was read is TGTGCCACCAAAGATGGGGCCGCGGCTAATGAAAAG. Translation gives CATKDGAAANEK. The entire CDR3 reads CATKDGAAANEKLFF.

Comments on this clone: The read falls 3 residues short of the CDR3 end, and the missing part is taken from the germline J gene. The chain is built from TRBV7-9 and TRBJ2-2; perhaps TRBD2 as D (6 bases). Trimming pared 2 bases from V and 5 bases from J, leaving 9 bases between. The CDR3 spans 14 residues. Germline CDR1 reads SEHNR; CDR2 reads FQNEAQ (reference sequence). CDR3 amino acids: CASSLLATTGELFF. The CDR3 DNA, read in part, is TGTGCCAGCAGCTTACTAGCGACGACCGGGGAG.

Points on this clone: The sequence runs out 3 residues before the end of the CDR3; the remainder is reconstructed from the germline J gene. The chain combines TRBV2 with TRBJ2-3; D is possibly TRBD1 (6 bases). The CDR3 loop spans 13 amino acids. The germline gives CDR1 SNHLY, CDR2 FYNNEI. The CDR3 reads CASTLRGLQPQYF. The DNA read from the CDR3 is TGTGCCAGCACCCTCAGGGGCCTCCAGCCG.

The sequenced CDR3 bases are TGCGCCAGCAGCTTGGCGGCTAGCTTCAACAATGAG. This codes for CASSLAASFNNE. The entire CDR3 protein reads CASSLAASFNNEQFF. The V and J genes are TRBV5-1 and TRBJ2-1; perhaps TRBD2 as D (5 bases). The CDR3 end is not reached by the read, which stops 3 residues before it; the germline J gene fills it in. Germline CDR1 reads SGHRS; CDR2 reads YFSETQ. V was clipped by 0 bases and J by 5 bases, with 12 bases between them. This CDR3 is 15 amino acids long. The complete variable domain, with remaining parts taken from reference TRBV5-1 and TRBJ2-1, reads KAGVTQTPRYLIKTRGQQVTLSCSPISGHRSVSWYQQTPGQGLQFLFEYFSETQRNKGNFPGRFSGRQFSNSRSEMNVSTLELGDSALYLCASSLAASFNNEQFFGPGTRLTVL.

About this clone itself: The read terminates 3 residues ahead of where the CDR3 ends, so the germline J gene completes it. This rearrangement joins TRBV30 to TRBJ1-2; 8 bases are shared with TRBD1. This CDR3 is built from 12 residues. The V gene end was trimmed by 3 bases and the J gene end by 7 bases; junction bases not matched to a gene: 4. Germline lookup yields CDR1 GTSNPN and CDR2 SVGIG (reference sequence). Incomplete CDR3 DNA: TGTGCCTGGAGGGACAGGGCGGGTGGC. Its protein product is CAWRDRAGG. The full CDR3 sequence reads CAWRDRAGGYTF.

Turning to this clone: The read ends 3 residues before the CDR3 terminus; that terminus is restored from the germline J gene. The chain is built from TRBV30 and TRBJ1-2, with TRBD1 identical over 12 bases. V trimming: 5 bases; J trimming: 4 bases; junction bases outside the gene matches: 14. The CDR3 covers 17 residues. Germline V CDR1 and CDR2: GTSNPN, SVGIG (reference sequence). The CDR3 protein is CAWGKPGQGADGYGYTF. The sequenced CDR3 bases are TGTGCCTGGGGAAAACCGGGACAGGGGGCAGACGGCTATGGC.

Remarks on this clone: Sequencing ends 3 residues short of the CDR3 end; the germline J gene provides the rest. This chain connects TRBV30 to TRBJ2-3, with TRBD2 identical over 9 bases. There are 12 residues in the CDR3. The V gene end was trimmed by 4 bases and the J gene end by 6 bases; junction bases not matched to a gene: 2. Germline V gives CDR1 GTSNPN, CDR2 SVGIG (reference sequence). The sequenced part of the CDR3 DNA is TGTGCCTGGAAGCGGGGGGCCGATACG. Its protein is CAWKRGADT. From start to end, the CDR3 is CAWKRGADTQYF.

Concerning this clone itself: The sequenced fragment ends 3 residues before the CDR3 boundary, so the rest is inferred from the germline J gene. The rearrangement links TRBV5-1 to TRBJ2-5; 10 bases fit TRBD1. Germline values: CDR1 SGHRS, CDR2 YFSETQ. The V segment lost 8 bases and the J segment 3 bases; nucleotides outside the gene matches: 7. The CDR3 is made up of 14 amino acids. The CDR3 region is CASSGQGGKETQYF. The covered CDR3 bases are TGCGCCAGTAGCGGACAGGGGGGGAAAGAGACC. Based on the CDR3 plus reference TRBV5-1 and TRBJ2-5, the full variable domain is KAGVTQTPRYLIKTRGQQVTLSCSPISGHRSVSWYQQTPGQGLQFLFEYFSETQRNKGNFPGRFSGRQFSNSRSEMNVSTLELGDSALYLCASSGQGGKETQYFGPGTRLLVL.

Regarding this clone: The CDR3 goes on 3 residues after the read ends, and that part is filled in from the germline J gene. The chain links TRBV19 to TRBJ1-2; 7 bases are a match to TRBD1. The CDR3 runs 14 residues. V gave up 9 bases and J gave up 5 bases; unmatched junction bases: 12. The germline V gene encodes CDR1 LNHDA and CDR2 SQIVND (reference sequence). CDR3: CARTGCRPGYGYTF. The CDR3 DNA, read in part, is TGTGCCAGGACAGGGTGTCGACCCGGGTATGGC.

With respect to this clone: The read is 3 residues too short to cover the CDR3 end, so that end is filled in from the germline J gene. The chain recombines TRBV5-1 with TRBJ2-7, with 9 bases lining up with TRBD1. V gave up 2 bases and J gave up 6 bases; unmatched junction bases: 6. There are 14 residues in the CDR3. CDR1 is SGHRS, CDR2 YFSETQ, per germline. The CDR3 protein is CASSFRDRASEQYF. The sequenced CDR3 bases are TGCGCCAGCAGCTTCCGGGACAGGGCCTCCGAG.

Of note for this clone: Read sequence stops 3 residues before the CDR3 end, and the germline J gene provides the missing end. The genes are TRBV2 and TRBJ2-3; D might be TRBD1 (5 bases). The length of the CDR3 is 13 residues. CDR1 and CDR2 from the germline V gene are SNHLY and FYNNEI. CDR3 DNA, as far as it was read: TGTGCCAGCAACCAGGGTTCCAATCAGCCG. Its translation: CASNQGSNQP. The full CDR3 protein reads CASNQGSNQPQYF.

Comment on this clone: The read ends 3 residues shy of where the CDR3 ends; the end is completed using the germline J gene. The chain recombines TRBV7-9 with TRBJ1-1; TRBD1 might be the D (5 bases). The germline V gene has CDR1 SEHNR and CDR2 FQNEAQ (reference sequence). This CDR3 has 15 amino acids. CDR3 amino acids: CASSLDFQDTDTAFF. The covered CDR3 bases are TGTGCCAGCAGCTTAGATTTCCAGGACACAGATACG.

A note on this clone: Read sequence stops 3 residues before the CDR3 end, and the germline J gene provides the missing end. The chain links TRBV30 to TRBJ2-3; 10 bases align to TRBD2. This CDR3 has 14 amino acids. Looked up from germline, CDR1 is GTSNPN and CDR2 is SVGIG (reference sequence). The sequenced part of the CDR3 DNA is TGTGCCTGGAGACTAGCGGGGAACCAAGAGACG. Translation gives CAWRLAGNQET. The whole CDR3 sequence reads CAWRLAGNQETQYF.

Concerning this clone: The CDR3 end falls 3 residues outside the read, so it is completed with the germline J gene. The chain recombines TRBV28 with TRBJ1-4; no clear D. The CDR3 contains 18 residues. CDR1 is MDHEN, CDR2 SYDVKM, per germline. With 5 bases removed from V and 0 bases from J, the gap between germline ends came to 19 bases. The chain's CDR3 is CASSPLRPLTATNEKLFF. CDR3 bases read: TGTGCCAGCAGTCCCCTAAGGCCTCTGACTGCAACTAATGAAAAA.

A word on this clone: With the read ending 3 residues before the CDR3 end, the germline J gene is used to fill in that end. The chain combines TRBV18 with TRBJ2-2, with 10 bases fitting TRBD2. This CDR3 spans 16 amino acids. From germline, CDR1 is KGHSH and CDR2 LQKENI. The V segment lost 2 bases and the J segment 4 bases; nucleotides outside the gene matches: 4. The CDR3 loop reads CASSPSAGGSTGELFF. The CDR3 bases that were read are TGTGCCAGCTCACCATCAGCGGGGGGGAGCACCGGGGAG. Variable domain in full (rest from reference TRBV18 and TRBJ2-2): NAGVMQNPRHLVRRRGQEARLRCSPMKGHSHVYWYRQLPEEGLKFMVYLQKENIIDESGMPKERFSAEFPKEGPSILRIQQVVRGDSAAYFCASSPSAGGSTGELFFGEGSRLTVL.

Comment on this clone: Read sequence stops 3 residues before the CDR3 end, and the germline J gene provides the missing end. The gene calls are TRBV18 and TRBJ2-1; 11 nucleotides match TRBD2. V was clipped by 3 bases and J by 0 bases; unmatched bases: 10. The CDR3 sequence is 19 residues long. Germline-derived CDR1 and CDR2 are KGHSH and LQKENI. The CDR3 sequence is CASSPVSGGAPSSYNEQFF. Partial CDR3 DNA: TGTGCCAGCTCACCGGTTAGCGGGGGGGCACCTAGCTCCTACAATGAG.

To note about this clone: Read sequence stops 3 residues before the CDR3 end, and the germline J gene provides the missing end. V usage is TRBV6-1 and J usage is TRBJ1-2; 8 nucleotides agree with TRBD1. The CDR3 loop spans 15 amino acids. The germline gives CDR1 MNHNS, CDR2 SASEGT. The DNA read from the CDR3 is TGTGCCAGCAGTGAACCCGGGACAGGCCAACAGGGC. Translation gives CASSEPGTGQQG. The CDR3, in full, reads CASSEPGTGQQGYTF.

As for this clone: The read terminates 3 residues before the CDR3 end, so the remaining end is supplied by the germline J gene. This chain connects TRBV7-2 to TRBJ2-1, with D possibly TRBD2 on 5 matching bases. Germline loops: CDR1 SGHTA, CDR2 FQGNSA. The CDR3 runs 15 residues. V shed 4 bases and J shed 2 bases, with 12 bases lying between them. The CDR3 loop reads CASSSAAATYNEQFF. The part of the CDR3 DNA that was read is TGTGCCAGCAGCTCAGCAGCGGCCACCTACAATGAG.

Concerning this clone: The read halts 3 residues ahead of the CDR3 end, with the missing end drawn from the germline J gene. The rearrangement uses TRBV7-2 and TRBJ2-2; 7 bases fit TRBD1. Germline V gives CDR1 SGHTA, CDR2 FQGNSA. The length of the CDR3 is 13 residues. Losses at the gene ends were 5 bases for V and 6 bases for J; bases not matched to a gene: 3. CDR3 residues: CASSGQGAGELFF. Incomplete CDR3 DNA: TGTGCCAGCAGCGGGCAGGGGGCCGGGGAG.

Judged by frequency, this clone is medium-sized (0.01 to 0.1%). The read falls 3 residues short of the CDR3 end, and the missing part is taken from the germline J gene. J is TRBJ2-1 and V is TRBV2; the D is unclear. The CDR3 length is 11 residues. Between the trimmed V and J ends, which lost 4 bases and 7 bases, there was a span of 5 bases. The germline gives CDR1 SNHLY, CDR2 FYNNEI. CDR3 sequence reads: CASSVTNEQFF. The DNA read from the CDR3 is TGTGCCAGCAGTGTGACAAATGAG.

CDR3 residues: CASSQGRDQPQHF. CDR3 DNA, as far as it was read: TGTGCCAGCAGTCAGGGGCGAGATCAGCCC. The V gene is TRBV2, the J gene TRBJ1-5; D perhaps matches TRBD1 (6 bases). The sequenced fragment ends 3 residues before the CDR3 boundary, so the rest is inferred from the germline J gene. From germline, CDR1 is SNHLY and CDR2 FYNNEI. Trimming took 5 bases from V and 5 from J, leaving 10 bases between them. The CDR3 has 13 amino acids. The whole variable domain, filled in from reference TRBV2 and TRBJ1-5, reads EPEVTQTPSHQVTQMGQEVILRCVPISNHLYFYWYRQILGQKVEFLVSFYNNEISEKSEIFDDQFSVERPDGSNFTLKIRSTKLEDSAMYFCASSQGRDQPQHFGDGTRLSIL.

As for this clone: The read finishes 3 residues shy of the CDR3 end, and the germline J gene is used to complete it. The chain carries TRBV2 and TRBJ1-5; 7 bases map to TRBD1. V shed 6 bases and J 3 bases; nucleotides not matched to a gene: 2. The CDR3 length is 13 residues. Germline-derived CDR1 and CDR2 are SNHLY and FYNNEI. CDR3 in amino acids: CASRTGYNQPQHF. CDR3 bases read: TGTGCCAGCAGGACAGGGTACAATCAGCCC.

Details on this clone: The read terminates 3 residues before the CDR3 end, so the remaining end is supplied by the germline J gene. The J gene is TRBJ1-2, the V gene TRBV2; D perhaps matches TRBD1 (6 bases). This CDR3 is built from 14 residues. Per germline, CDR1 SNHLY and CDR2 FYNNEI. Trimming stripped 5 bases from V and 3 bases from J, with 13 bases between. CDR3 sequence: CASSLQGGDYGYTF. CDR3 bases read: TGTGCCAGCAGTCTCCAAGGGGGGGACTATGGC.

As for this clone: The read is 3 residues too short to cover the CDR3 end, so that end is filled in from the germline J gene. The V gene is TRBV10-3, the J gene TRBJ1-4; D is unclear. CDR1 and CDR2 from the germline V gene are ENHRY and SYGVKD. The CDR3 runs to 15 residues. The CDR3 sequence: CAISESILANSPLFF. The sequenced CDR3 bases are TGTGCCATCAGTGAGTCGATATTAGCTAATTCACCA.

By frequency, this clone is medium-sized. The observed sequence ends 3 residues before the CDR3 terminus, with the missing tail filled in from the germline J gene. The chain joins TRBV5-1 to TRBJ2-3; no clear D. Germline assignment: CDR1 SGHRS and CDR2 YFSETQ. This CDR3 is built from 15 residues. Trimming shortened V by 4 bases and J by 3 bases, and 15 bases separated the two germline ends. CDR3 loop: CASSTLQLNTDTQYF. CDR3 bases read: TGCGCCAGCAGCACCTTGCAACTTAATACAGATACG. Drawing the rest from reference TRBV5-1 and TRBJ2-3, the complete variable domain is KAGVTQTPRYLIKTRGQQVTLSCSPISGHRSVSWYQQTPGQGLQFLFEYFSETQRNKGNFPGRFSGRQFSNSRSEMNVSTLELGDSALYLCASSTLQLNTDTQYFGPGTRLTVL.

On this clone: The CDR3 extends 3 residues past the end of the read, so its final part is completed from the germline J gene. The chain joins TRBV2 to TRBJ1-5; the D gene is possibly TRBD1 (6 bases). The CDR3 totals 13 residues. V was pared by 7 bases and J by 7 bases, with 14 bases between. Germline CDR1 SNHLY, CDR2 FYNNEI. The sequenced CDR3 bases are TGTGCCAGCACCCTCAGGGGCCTCCAGCCC. Translation gives CASTLRGLQP. The complete CDR3 reads CASTLRGLQPQHF.

CDR3 bases read: TGTGCCACAAGCGGACTAATTCAAGAGACG. Translated: CATSGLIQET. The whole CDR3 is CATSGLIQETQYF. The chain is built from TRBV10-3 and TRBJ2-3; D is possibly TRBD2 (6 bases). The CDR3 end falls 3 residues outside the read, so it is completed with the germline J gene. The CDR3 runs to 13 residues. Germline assignment: CDR1 ENHRY and CDR2 SYGVKD.

On this clone itself: The CDR3 end falls 3 residues outside the read, so it is completed with the germline J gene. The rearrangement uses TRBV29-1 and TRBJ2-2, with 8 bases aligning to TRBD2. Germline CDR1 is SQVTM and CDR2 is ANQGSEA. The CDR3 length is 11 residues. With 7 bases clipped from V and 7 bases from J, the junction kept 2 bases outside the gene matches. The CDR3 loop reads CSAGGGGELFF. The CDR3 bases that were read are TGCAGCGCGGGGGGGGGCGGGGAG.

In terms of frequency, this clone is medium-sized. The read terminates 3 residues ahead of where the CDR3 ends, so the germline J gene completes it. The chain joins TRBV6-1 to TRBJ1-3; a weak D match, TRBD1 (6 bases). The V and J ends lost 3 bases and 8 bases respectively, with 17 bases between them. Germline lookup yields CDR1 MNHNS and CDR2 SASEGT. The CDR3 consists of 15 residues. The covered CDR3 bases are TGTGCCAGCAGTGACAGGGGCCGGGGAGTGGACACC. Translated: CASSDRGRGVDT. The full CDR3 reads CASSDRGRGVDTIYF.